Following are 18 T cell receptor beta chains from one sample sequenced in a study of regulatory dendritic cells for organ transplantation. Sorted subsets were CFSE-labeled and cultured approximately 5 days with allogeneic dendritic cells. Assay used: immunoSEQ multiplex PCR; TCRdb lists only in-frame clones, some missing. The sample yields around 12,000 clones, 85% to 90% seen once. No antigen has been identified for these receptors. The sample comprised naive CD8+ T cells from blood cultured with regulatory dendritic cells. This sample's subset: CD45RA+ naive T cells. The origin of the receptors is a human donor in good health.

Here the CDR3 reads CASSQELGDTEAFF. As DNA, the CDR3 is TGTGCCAGCAGCCAAGAACTGGGGGACACTGAAGCTTTCTTT. The chain links TRBV14 to TRBJ1-1; tentative D call: TRBD1 (5 bases). The V end was cut by 0 bases, the J end by 3 bases, with 8 bases between. The germline V gene encodes CDR1 SGHDN and CDR2 FVKESK. This CDR3 is built from 14 residues. Looking up the rest from reference TRBV14 and TRBJ1-1 gives the full variable domain: EAGVTQFPSHSVIEKGQTVTLRCDPISGHDNLYWYRRVMGKEIKFLLHFVKESKQDESGMPNNRFLAERTGGTYSTLKVQPAELEDSGVYFCASSQELGDTEAFFGQGTRLTVV.

The J gene is TRBJ1-1, the V gene TRBV6-5, with 8 bases identical to TRBD1. The V gene's germline CDR1 is MNHEY and CDR2 SVGAGI. CDR3 length equals 15 residues. The junction had 7 bases not matched to a gene; V was cut back by 6 bases and J by 1 base. The CDR3 here is CASSPTTGANTEAFF. CDR3 sequence (DNA): TGTGCCAGCAGCCCTACGACAGGGGCGAACACTGAAGCTTTCTTT.

A single count supports this clone. This chain links TRBV4-1 with TRBJ1-5; D gene unclear. Between the trimmed V and J ends, which lost 0 bases and 1 base, there was a span of 13 bases. Germline values: CDR1 MGHRA, CDR2 YSYEKL. The CDR3 runs 17 residues. The CDR3 DNA sequence: TGCGCCAGCAGCCAAGATATTTGGCAGAAAAGCAATCAGCCCCAGCATTTT. Its translation is CASSQDIWQKSNQPQHF.

The V gene is TRBV29-1, the J gene TRBJ1-1; D gene ambiguous. Germline CDR1 SQVTM, CDR2 ANQGSEA. The CDR3 sequence is 13 residues long. V was cut by 2 bases and J by 1 base, with 8 bases left in between. The CDR3 sequence: CSVEFGENTEAFF. Here the CDR3 DNA reads TGCAGCGTTGAATTCGGAGAGAACACTGAAGCTTTCTTT.

The rearrangement joins TRBV10-3 to TRBJ1-2, with no clear D. This CDR3 has 17 amino acids. In germline, CDR1 is ENHRY, CDR2 SYGVKD. V dropped 0 bases and J dropped 0 bases, with 14 bases sitting between them. In DNA form, the CDR3 reads TGTGCCATCAGTGAGTCGACTGGGATGGGCGCTAACTATGGCTACACCTTC. The encoded protein is CAISESTGMGANYGYTF.

V and J are TRBV7-9 and TRBJ1-1, with D uncertain. The V gene's germline CDR1 is SEHNR and CDR2 FQNEAQ (reference sequence). Trimming removed 5 bases from V and 0 bases from J, with 10 bases in between. The CDR3 covers 14 residues. The CDR3 bases are TGTGCCAGCAGCGCCCCCGAGATGAACACTGAAGCTTTCTTT. As protein: CASSAPEMNTEAFF.

This chain uses TRBV29-1 with TRBJ2-7, with 7 positions matching TRBD1. The V gene end was trimmed by 8 bases and the J gene end by 4 bases; junction bases not matched to a gene: 11. Germline CDR1 reads SQVTM; CDR2 reads ANQGSEA. The CDR3 is 13 amino acids. CDR3 sequence: CSYSGAGGYEQYF. CDR3 nucleotides: TGCAGCTATTCTGGGGCAGGGGGTTACGAGCAGTACTTC.

The gene calls are TRBV14 and TRBJ2-7; 12 bases align to TRBD2. Trimming cost V 8 bases and J 6 bases; bases outside gene matches: 5. The CDR3 loop spans 13 amino acids. Germline loops: CDR1 SGHDN, CDR2 FVKESK. CDR3 sequence (DNA): TGTGCCAGCCCTAGCGGGAGGGTTAGCGAGCAGTACTTC. The encoded protein is CASPSGRVSEQYF.

The chain has TRBV14 and TRBJ2-2; D might be TRBD1 (6 bases). Trimming cost V 0 bases and J 7 bases, with 12 bases left between them. Looked up from germline, CDR1 is SGHDN and CDR2 is FVKESK. This CDR3 has 15 residues. The CDR3 region has the DNA TGTGCCAGCAGCCAAGAGCCACAGGGTCACGGGGAGCTGTTTTTT. Amino acid sequence: CASSQEPQGHGELFF.

The V gene is TRBV5-1, the J gene TRBJ2-3; D is undetermined. V lost 0 bases and J lost 6, with 17 bases in between. Germline V gene data show CDR1 as SGHRS and CDR2 as YFSETQ. There are 16 residues in the CDR3. In DNA, the CDR3 is TGCGCCAGCAGCTTGGGGGGTTGGGCGCTTGATGATACGCAGTATTTT. Translation gives CASSLGGWALDDTQYF.

This clone appeared a single time. The J gene is TRBJ2-7, the V gene TRBV28; unclear D gene. This CDR3 is 12 amino acids long. Germline loops: CDR1 MDHEN, CDR2 SYDVKM. Deletions cut 5 bases from V and 9 bases from J, with 14 bases between. The CDR3 loop is CASSPQQSGQYF. CDR3 nucleotides: TGTGCCAGCAGTCCCCAGCAGTCAGGGCAGTACTTC.

The chain is built from TRBV29-1 and TRBJ2-7; 8 positions match TRBD2. This CDR3 has 13 residues. CDR1 and CDR2 from the germline V gene are SQVTM and ANQGSEA. V trimming: 6 bases; J trimming: 6 bases; junction bases outside the gene matches: 10. This chain's CDR3 is CSVQPRGVGEQYF. As DNA, the CDR3 is TGCAGCGTCCAACCGCGGGGGGTAGGCGAGCAGTACTTC.

V and J are TRBV7-2 and TRBJ2-1; the D gene could be TRBD1 or TRBD2 (5 bases each). The ends were cut back, 5 bases at V and 0 bases at J, with 20 bases in the middle. The CDR3 runs to 18 residues. CDR1 and CDR2 (germline): SGHTA, FQGNSA. Here the CDR3 reads CASSLSPGRTSSYNEQFF. CDR3 nucleotide sequence: TGTGCCAGCAGCCTTTCCCCGGGACGGACCAGCTCCTACAATGAGCAGTTCTTC.

V and J are TRBV7-9 and TRBJ1-2; D is ambiguous. The CDR3 runs to 16 residues. V was shortened by 5 bases and J by 6 bases, with 22 bases between the two germline ends. CDR1 SEHNR and CDR2 FQNEAQ come from the germline V gene (reference sequence). CDR3 loop: CASSLPNQDPRHGYTF. CDR3 sequence (DNA): TGTGCCAGCAGCCTGCCGAACCAAGACCCCAGGCATGGCTACACCTTC.

The chain recombines TRBV7-9 with TRBJ1-5; D is uncertain. The length of the CDR3 is 15 residues. Germline V gene data show CDR1 as SEHNR and CDR2 as FQNEAQ (reference sequence). The germline V and J ends were trimmed by 3 bases and 3 bases, with 12 bases remaining between them. The CDR3: CASSFSYGNNQPQHF. The CDR3 DNA reads TGTGCCAGCAGCTTTTCCTACGGGAACAATCAGCCCCAGCATTTT.

This chain links TRBV5-6 with TRBJ1-2, with a weak D call TRBD1 (6 bases). Germline V lookup: CDR1 SGHDT, CDR2 YYEEEE. Trimming removed 8 bases from V and 3 bases from J, with 11 bases in between. The length of the CDR3 is 12 residues. The CDR3 DNA sequence: TGTGCCAGTCGTGCAGGGGACTATGGCTACACCTTC. Its translation: CASRAGDYGYTF.

The chain recombines TRBV28 with TRBJ2-7; 8 bases match TRBD1. The CDR3 has 15 residues. Germline V gene lookup returns CDR1 MDHEN and CDR2 SYDVKM. Unmatched junction bases numbered 10, after V lost 6 bases and J lost 3 bases. The CDR3 reads CASRYRTDRDYEQYF. The CDR3 bases are TGTGCCAGCAGATATCGTACGGACAGGGACTACGAGCAGTACTTC.

The chain couples TRBV6-5 to TRBJ1-1, with 8 bases lining up with TRBD1. The V gene's germline CDR1 is MNHEY and CDR2 SVGAGI. V was pared by 6 bases and J by 8 bases, with 11 bases of the junction left unmatched. This CDR3 region has 14 residues. CDR3 sequence: CASSHTTGDGEAFF. The CDR3 bases are TGTGCCAGCAGCCATACGACAGGGGACGGGGAAGCTTTCTTT.